This TCR beta chain stems from a study of radiotherapy plus CTLA-4 blockade in lung cancer. Study details: Across the patients, objective responses occurred in 18%, and disease control in approximately 30%.

People whose metastatic non-small-cell lung cancer was chemo-refractory got focal radiation along with CTLA-4 blockade by ipilimumab. CDR3 size: 15 residues. V was cut by 1 base and J by 0 bases, with 6 bases left in between. CDR1 and CDR2 (germline): SEHNR, FQNEAQ (reference sequence). Study findings and constraints: Interferon-beta and early blood T cell clone dynamics reportedly predicted response best. An expansion of tumor-derived TCR clones occurred in blood after radiotherapy plus ipilimumab.

TCRdb's table, derived via immunoSEQ multiplex PCR, lists solely in-frame clones and lacks some. The sample holds tens of thousands of clones, just under 85% seen once. As for this clone: The target antigen is unknown.

The V and J genes are TRBV7-9 and TRBJ1-4; D is unclear. The sequencing used peripheral blood, collected from a patient treated with radiotherapy plus ipilimumab. The receptor was isolated from a human donor with non-small cell lung cancer whose response to radiotherapy plus ipilimumab could not be evaluated. The CDR3 nucleotides read TGTGCCAGCAGCTTAGTTGCGGCAACTAATGAAAAACTGTTTTTT. It yields the protein CASSLVAATNEKLFF.